The 30 T cell receptor beta chains reported below all come from one sample, sequenced in a study of blood T cells in healthy people across ages. The use of a sample-barcoded 5' primer and a J-beta primer mix characterized a second PCR of about 7 to 12 cycles. TCRdb passed the 5' RACE reads through MiXCR, listing each CDR3 protein once. The sample has over 1,500,000 distinct CDR3 sequences; about 50% are singletons. Source material: blood. The receptors derive from a woman in her 40s in good health.

The V call is TRBV7-2, the J call TRBJ1-2, with 7 bases identical to TRBD1. Germline lookup yields CDR1 SGHTA and CDR2 FQGNSA. The CDR3 totals 15 residues. J gave up 8 bases and V 5 bases, and 14 bases lay outside the gene matches. The CDR3 nucleotides read TGTGCCAGCAGCAGCCCCCAGAAACAGGGGACAGGCTACACCTTC. Residues: CASSSPQKQGTGYTF.

About this clonotype: A read error may explain this, as a much larger clone is one base away. The chain is built from TRBV6-6 and TRBJ1-2, with D unclear. The CDR3 has 12 amino acids. CDR1 and CDR2 from the germline V gene are MNHNY and SVGAGI (reference sequence). V lost 6 bases, J lost 4 bases, and 9 bases lay in between. CDR3 sequence: CASRPEGYGYTF. CDR3 in DNA: TGTGCCAGCAGACCGGAGGGCTATGGCTACACCTTC.

The chain has TRBV5-1 and TRBJ1-1, with D unclear. The germline V gene has CDR1 SGHRS and CDR2 YFSETQ. The ends were cut back, 5 bases at V and 0 bases at J, with 11 bases in the middle. CDR3 length equals 14 residues. CDR3: CASRVGVMNTEAFF. CDR3 DNA sequence: TGCGCCAGCAGGGTCGGGGTTATGAACACTGAAGCTTTCTTT. The whole variable domain, remainder taken from reference TRBV5-1 and TRBJ1-1, is KAGVTQTPRYLIKTRGQQVTLSCSPISGHRSVSWYQQTPGQGLQFLFEYFSETQRNKGNFPGRFSGRQFSNSRSEMNVSTLELGDSALYLCASRVGVMNTEAFFGQGTRLTVV.

This clonotype showed up just once. The chain employs TRBV9 and TRBJ1-2; TRBD1 aligns across 7 bases. The J segment lost 7 bases and the V segment lost 4 bases, leaving 10 bases of the junction unmatched. Germline lookup yields CDR1 SGDLS and CDR2 YYNGEE. This CDR3 comprises 14 residues. In nucleotides, the CDR3 is TGTGCCAGCAGCAGACAAGGGGGCTACTGTGGCTACACCTTC. Translation gives CASSRQGGYCGYTF.

V and J are TRBV27 and TRBJ1-1; no definite D call. V lost 5 bases, J lost 5 bases, and 18 bases lay in between. The germline V gene has CDR1 MNHEY and CDR2 SMNVEV (reference sequence). CDR3 length: 15 residues. CDR3: CASSIDLVRKTEAFF. CDR3 nucleotides: TGTGCCAGCAGTATCGACCTTGTGCGGAAGACTGAAGCTTTCTTT.

V and J are TRBV19 and TRBJ1-1, with no clear D. Germline CDR1 is LNHDA and CDR2 is SQIVND (reference sequence). The CDR3 consists of 14 residues. V was clipped by 1 base and J by 4 bases, with 10 bases between them. The CDR3 coding sequence is TGTGCCAGTAGTATAGGTCAACGCGGCACTGAAGCTTTCTTT. It codes for CASSIGQRGTEAFF. The full variable domain, with the rest looked up from reference TRBV19 and TRBJ1-1, is DGGITQSPKYLFRKEGQNVTLSCEQNLNHDAMYWYRQDPGQGLRLIYYSQIVNDFQKGDIAEGYSVSREKKESFPLTVTSAQKNPTAFYLCASSIGQRGTEAFFGQGTRLTVV.

This clonotype was observed at least ten times. V usage is TRBV7-2 and J usage is TRBJ2-1; TRBD2 matches at 9 bases. Trimming removed 9 bases from V and 2 bases from J; junction bases left unmatched: 8. Germline CDR1 SGHTA, CDR2 FQGNSA. The CDR3 covers 15 residues. Written as DNA, the CDR3 is TGTGCCAGTGGTCTGGCGGGGGGGGCCTACAATGAGCAGTTCTTC. This sequence encodes CASGLAGGAYNEQFF.

The chain couples TRBV25-1 to TRBJ1-2; 7 bases are a match to TRBD1. Germline V gene lookup returns CDR1 MGHDK and CDR2 SYGVNS. Trimming removed 1 base from V and 8 bases from J; junction bases left unmatched: 7. The CDR3 consists of 14 residues. The CDR3 sequence is CASSEFNRGGGYTF. The CDR3 DNA sequence: TGTGCCAGCAGTGAATTCAACAGGGGCGGCGGCTACACCTTC.

The V and J genes are TRBV7-9 and TRBJ2-4; 8 nucleotides match TRBD1. The CDR3 totals 14 residues. V was pared by 3 bases and J by 8 bases, with 6 bases of the junction left unmatched. Germline V lookup: CDR1 SEHNR, CDR2 FQNEAQ (reference sequence). In DNA form, the CDR3 reads TGTGCCAGCAGCTTGACAGGGGATGGGGACATTCAGTACTTC. This encodes CASSLTGDGDIQYF.

This clonotype occurred many times. This chain connects TRBV12-3 or TRBV12-4 to TRBJ2-5; D gene unclear. CDR3 length equals 10 residues. V was clipped by 7 bases and J by 4 bases, with 4 bases between them. CDR3 nucleotides: TGTGCCAGCATGGGAGAGACCCAGTACTTC. Its protein is CASMGETQYF.

This clonotype showed up just a few times. V gene TRBV27 combines with J gene TRBJ2-4; the match to TRBD1 covers 9 bases. This CDR3 comprises 14 residues. Germline V lookup: CDR1 MNHEY, CDR2 SMNVEV (reference sequence). The V segment lost 3 bases and the J segment 8 bases; nucleotides outside the gene matches: 5. In DNA, the CDR3 is TGTGCCAGCAGTTTGGTACAGGGGGCGGACATTCAGTACTTC. Amino acids: CASSLVQGADIQYF.

The chain has TRBV5-5 and TRBJ2-1, with no clear D. Germline loops: CDR1 SGHKS, CDR2 YYEKEE (reference sequence). V dropped 6 bases and J dropped 7 bases, with 14 bases sitting between them. The CDR3 runs to 13 residues. The CDR3 DNA is TGTGCCAGCACCCCCTTCATGTGGAATGAGCAGTTCTTC. Its protein is CASTPFMWNEQFF.

DNA of the CDR3: TGTGCCAGCAGCTCCCGGGACAGGGGGCTTGGCTATGGCTACACCTTC. This codes for CASSSRDRGLGYGYTF. The gene calls are TRBV7-8 and TRBJ1-2, with 12 bases that match TRBD1. Per the germline V gene, CDR1 is SGHVS and CDR2 is FQNEAQ. The CDR3 contains 16 residues. Unmatched junction bases numbered 7, after V lost 4 bases and J lost 4 bases.

Only a few counts were recorded for this clonotype. The rearrangement uses TRBV9 and TRBJ2-4; no reliable D call. Trimming stripped 3 bases from V and 0 bases from J, with 7 bases between. Germline values: CDR1 SGDLS, CDR2 YYNGEE. This CDR3 contains 14 residues. The chain's CDR3 is CASSGDIAKNIQYF. In nucleotides, the CDR3 is TGTGCCAGCAGCGGCGATATAGCCAAAAACATTCAGTACTTC.

The V call is TRBV7-9, the J call TRBJ2-3; 12 bases map to TRBD2. Germline assignment: CDR1 SEHNR and CDR2 FQNEAQ (reference sequence). The trim removed 2 bases at V and 5 bases at J, leaving 5 bases unmatched. This CDR3 is 16 amino acids long. The CDR3 DNA is TGTGCCAGCAGCTTAACTAGCGGGGGGCCAGTAGATACGCAGTATTTT. This translates into CASSLTSGGPVDTQYF.

The chain employs TRBV20-1 and TRBJ2-6, with D perhaps TRBD2 (6 bases). The germline gives CDR1 DFQATT, CDR2 SNEGSKA (reference sequence). This CDR3 is 15 amino acids long. The V end lost 0 bases, the J end lost 2 bases, and 8 bases lay between the germline ends. The CDR3 DNA reads as TGCAGTGCTAGAGATCCGGGGGCTGGGGCCAACGTCCTGACTTTC. Its protein is CSARDPGAGANVLTF.

The chain employs TRBV6-2 or TRBV6-3 and TRBJ2-1, with D possibly being TRBD1 (6 bases). Per the germline V gene, CDR1 is MNHEY and CDR2 is SVGEGT. V shed 5 bases and J shed 7 bases, with 21 bases lying between them. The CDR3 covers 16 residues. CDR3 sequence reads: CASSPLREQGINEQFF. CDR3 nucleotide sequence: TGTGCCAGCAGTCCACTTCGGGAACAGGGTATTAATGAGCAGTTCTTC.

This clonotype was seen a handful of times. The chain links TRBV9 to TRBJ2-1, with TRBD2 matching over 10 bases. V dropped 0 bases and J dropped 6; count of bases not matched to a gene: 9. In germline, CDR1 is SGDLS, CDR2 YYNGEE. CDR3 length equals 17 residues. Here the CDR3 DNA reads TGTGCCAGCAGCGTAGGGGACCCTAGCGGGGGACGCAATGAGCAGTTCTTC. Amino acids: CASSVGDPSGGRNEQFF. The full variable domain, rest sourced from reference TRBV9 and TRBJ2-1, is DSGVTQTPKHLITATGQRVTLRCSPRSGDLSVYWYQQSLDQGLQFLIQYYNGEERAKGNILERFSAQQFPDLHSELNLSSLELGDSALYFCASSVGDPSGGRNEQFFGPGTRLTVL.

The J gene is TRBJ2-2, the V gene TRBV4-2; D unclear. V was clipped by 1 base and J by 7 bases, with 4 bases between them. CDR3 length: 12 amino acids. Germline loops: CDR1 LGHNA, CDR2 YNFKEQ. CDR3 coding DNA: TGTGCCAGCAGCCAAGTAGTCGGGGAGCTGTTTTTT. Encoded protein: CASSQVVGELFF.

In this sample, this clonotype turned up a few times. This chain links TRBV12-3 or TRBV12-4 with TRBJ2-2; the match to TRBD1 covers 7 bases. V gave up 3 bases and J gave up 6 bases; unmatched junction bases: 7. CDR3 length equals 15 residues. CDR3 loop: CASSLGQLVAGELFF. In nucleotides, the CDR3 is TGTGCCAGCAGTTTGGGACAGTTGGTGGCCGGGGAGCTGTTTTTT.

V is TRBV7-6 and J is TRBJ2-1; the D gene is possibly TRBD2 (7 bases). Germline CDR1 is SGHVS and CDR2 is FNYEAQ. V was clipped by 5 bases and J by 6 bases, with 17 bases between them. This CDR3 is 15 amino acids long. The CDR3 here is CASSGIRGGPNEQFF. The CDR3 region has the DNA TGTGCCAGCAGCGGGATAAGGGGGGGCCCCAATGAGCAGTTCTTC.

This chain joins TRBV4-2 and TRBJ2-5, with 8 bases identical to TRBD2. Looked up from germline, CDR1 is LGHNA and CDR2 is YNFKEQ. The length of the CDR3 is 16 residues. The ends lost 0 bases at V and 6 bases at J; junction bases unmatched: 9. The CDR3: CASSQEAGGALKTQYF. The CDR3 DNA reads as TGTGCCAGCAGCCAAGAGGCCGGGGGGGCCCTCAAGACCCAGTACTTC.

The chain couples TRBV6-6 to TRBJ2-1; perhaps TRBD1 as D (5 bases). The CDR3 has 14 residues. The V gene lost 5 bases and the J gene lost 5 bases, with 13 bases spanning the gap. The germline gives CDR1 MNHNY, CDR2 SVGAGI (reference sequence). The CDR3 protein is CASSQSARDNEQFF. CDR3 nucleotide sequence: TGTGCCAGCAGTCAATCTGCCAGGGACAATGAGCAGTTCTTC.

The chain couples TRBV4-1 to TRBJ2-1; 10 bases match TRBD2. The germline CDR1 and CDR2 sequences are MGHRA and YSYEKL. The trim removed 0 bases at V and 9 bases at J, leaving 5 bases unmatched. The CDR3 extends over 15 amino acids. The CDR3 sequence: CASSQERSGGGEQFF. CDR3 bases: TGCGCCAGCAGCCAAGAGCGGAGCGGGGGGGGTGAGCAGTTCTTC.

In its sample, this clonotype was seen a few times. CDR3 in amino acids: CASSRDFRQETQYF. In nucleotides, the CDR3 is TGTGCCAGCAGCCGGGACTTCCGCCAAGAGACCCAGTACTTC. The chain recombines TRBV7-2 with TRBJ2-5, with D possibly TRBD2 on 6 matching bases. The CDR3 consists of 14 residues. Germline lookup yields CDR1 SGHTA and CDR2 FQGNSA. The V gene lost 5 bases and the J gene lost 1 base, with 11 bases spanning the gap. Variable domain in full (rest from reference TRBV7-2 and TRBJ2-5): GAGVSQSPSNKVTEKGKDVELRCDPISGHTALYWYRQSLGQGLEFLIYFQGNSAPDKSGLPSDRFSAERTGGSVSTLTIQRTQQEDSAVYLCASSRDFRQETQYFGPGTRLLVL.

This clonotype was counted a few times. DNA for the CDR3: TGCAGCGTTGAGGCTAGGTTTAACTATGGCTACACCTTC. This gives the protein CSVEARFNYGYTF. The chain combines TRBV29-1 with TRBJ1-2; D unclear. V shed 3 bases and J shed 1 base, with 9 bases lying between them. This CDR3 region has 13 residues. CDR1 is SQVTM, CDR2 ANQGSEA, per germline.

This clonotype was detected a few times. The chain links TRBV7-2 to TRBJ1-2; possible D gene TRBD1, 6 bases. Germline assignment: CDR1 SGHTA and CDR2 FQGNSA. V lost 2 bases and J 3 bases, leaving 10 bases between the germline ends. The CDR3 has 14 amino acids. The CDR3 spells CASSLPGAYYGYTF. CDR3 DNA: TGTGCCAGCAGCTTACCAGGGGCCTACTATGGCTACACCTTC.

The V call is TRBV6-5, the J call TRBJ1-6; D is unclear. The ends were cut back, 4 bases at V and 7 bases at J, with 8 bases in the middle. Looked up from germline, CDR1 is MNHEY and CDR2 is SVGAGI. This CDR3 has 13 amino acids. In nucleotides, the CDR3 is TGTGCCAGCAGTTCCTCGGAGAATTCACCCCTCCACTTT. This translates into CASSSSENSPLHF.

The rearrangement links TRBV25-1 to TRBJ1-6, with D unclear. Deletions cut 3 bases from V and 7 bases from J, with 13 bases between. There are 15 residues in the CDR3. Germline lookup yields CDR1 MGHDK and CDR2 SYGVNS. CDR3 amino acids: CASSDYKEGNSPLHF. The CDR3 bases are TGTGCCAGCAGTGATTATAAAGAGGGCAATTCACCCCTCCACTTT.

This clonotype was found a few times. V gene TRBV7-2 combines with J gene TRBJ2-5; the D gene is possibly TRBD2 (6 bases). CDR1 SGHTA and CDR2 FQGNSA come from the germline V gene. The V gene lost 5 bases and the J gene lost 5 bases, with 21 bases spanning the gap. The CDR3 loop spans 16 amino acids. CDR3 bases: TGTGCCAGCAGCCCCCGGAGGGGAACCTGGAGGGAGACCCAGTACTTC. Its translation is CASSPRRGTWRETQYF.